The present T cell receptor (beta chain) was sequenced within a study of blood T cells in healthy people across ages. Primers used in a second PCR of about 7 to 12 cycles were a sample-barcoded 5' primer and a J-beta primer mix. TCRdb processed the 5' RACE reads anew with MiXCR; each CDR3 protein has one entry. The table includes approximately 800,000 distinct CDR3 sequences, roughly 24% detected once. Trimming removed 5 bases at V and 1 base at J, with 11 bases between. This CDR3 has 14 residues. Separately, the same data were catalogued under a study of T cells of mothers and their children. Per that study: Related mother and child pairs showed slightly greater overlap (not significant) than unrelated pairs did.

The receptor was isolated from a boy aged 5-17 years in good health. This chain links TRBV12-3 or TRBV12-4 with TRBJ2-5; the D gene could be TRBD1 or TRBD2 (5 bases each). The specimen was blood. CDR3 in DNA: TGTGCCAGCAGTCCTTACGGGACCCAAGAGACCCAGTACTTC. It is translated as CASSPYGTQETQYF.